The rows below give T cell receptor beta chains drawn from one sample of a study of coeliac disease. Produced via immunoSEQ multiplex PCR; TCRdb's table is partial and in-frame only. The repertoire consists of 8,000 to 10,000 clones, with roughly 71% occurring once and the leading ten covering 20% to 25%. Input material: lamina propria lymphocytes from the gut. The receptor source for this set is a woman between 55 and 75 years old with celiac disease. The conserved cysteine and the conserved F or W are not part of the CDR3 here. Each record gives: CDR3 protein, CDR3 length, V gene.

CDR3 protein: ASSEWFGGSLNTEAF; CDR3 length: 15; V gene: TRBV6-1
CDR3 protein: ASTHPEGGLTYEQY; CDR3 length: 14; V gene: TRBV28
CDR3 protein: ASSQGFEGRAAEAF; CDR3 length: 14; V gene: TRBV4-1
CDR3 protein: ASSHPARAETQY; CDR3 length: 12; V gene: TRBV6-5
CDR3 protein: ASTPTGGATT; CDR3 length: 10; V gene: TRBV9
CDR3 protein: ASSWDTYNEQF; CDR3 length: 11; V gene: TRBV7-9
CDR3 protein: ASSQNIDGLHTQY; CDR3 length: 13; V gene: TRBV14
CDR3 protein: ASNGLVDEQY; CDR3 length: 10; V gene: TRBV2
CDR3 protein: ASSSLTNWHEQY; CDR3 length: 12; V gene: TRBV28
CDR3 protein: ASSLGSLGGDTQY; CDR3 length: 13; V gene: TRBV7-2
CDR3 protein: ASSLDREETQY; CDR3 length: 11; V gene: TRBV5-4
CDR3 protein: ASSPRRVLNQPQH; CDR3 length: 13; V gene: TRBV7-8
CDR3 protein: ASSQGLNCGNGYT; CDR3 length: 13; V gene: TRBV23-1
CDR3 protein: ARVGTVYSEQY; CDR3 length: 11; V gene: TRBV7-8
CDR3 protein: ASSASGGTTDTQY; CDR3 length: 13; V gene: TRBV19
CDR3 protein: APSGGHPYEQY; CDR3 length: 11; V gene: TRBV19
CDR3 protein: ASSRTPSTYAF; CDR3 length: 11; V gene: TRBV11-3
CDR3 protein: ASSAVGLSKNIQY; CDR3 length: 13; V gene: TRBV6-5
CDR3 protein: ASSRVTSDGTQY; CDR3 length: 12; V gene: TRBV18
CDR3 protein: ASSPAAGQDYGYT; CDR3 length: 13; V gene: TRBV5-4
CDR3 protein: ASSLVQGNEQY; CDR3 length: 11; V gene: TRBV5-1
CDR3 protein: AWSYGQGPPGQLF; CDR3 length: 13; V gene: TRBV30
CDR3 protein: ASSARRGGDTQY; CDR3 length: 12; V gene: TRBV14
CDR3 protein: ASSYKLTDGAF; CDR3 length: 11; V gene: TRBV6-6
CDR3 protein: ASSPTAGNTIY; CDR3 length: 11; V gene: TRBV5-4
CDR3 protein: ASSRGGGRPDTQY; CDR3 length: 13; V gene: TRBV11-2
CDR3 protein: ASSYPEGGRYEQY; CDR3 length: 13; V gene: TRBV6-6
CDR3 protein: ASSQAAGLVQY; CDR3 length: 11; V gene: TRBV14
CDR3 protein: ASGQGYNSPLH; CDR3 length: 11; V gene: TRBV2
CDR3 protein: ASSTDSGELF; CDR3 length: 10; V gene: TRBV28
CDR3 protein: ASSQDKDSQETQY; CDR3 length: 13; V gene: TRBV4-2
CDR3 protein: ASSLGSPGELF; CDR3 length: 11; V gene: TRBV7-6
CDR3 protein: ASSVAEQVNNQPQH; CDR3 length: 14; V gene: TRBV9
CDR3 protein: ASRILAGNTGELF; CDR3 length: 13; V gene: TRBV28
CDR3 protein: ASSLQVEAF; CDR3 length: 9; V gene: TRBV7-9
CDR3 protein: ASKTESSYNSPLH; CDR3 length: 13; V gene: TRBV2
CDR3 protein: ATSRANEQY; CDR3 length: 9; V gene: TRBV19
CDR3 protein: ASSLGGQGVNSPLH; CDR3 length: 14; V gene: TRBV7-2
CDR3 protein: ATRGVSYNEQF; CDR3 length: 11; V gene: TRBV15
CDR3 protein: ASSLSRGGGYGYT; CDR3 length: 13; V gene: TRBV27
CDR3 protein: ASSLTLAGKDTQY; CDR3 length: 13; V gene: TRBV5-1
CDR3 protein: ASSVGAAANYGYT; CDR3 length: 13; V gene: TRBV9
CDR3 protein: ASSGSGSTDTQY; CDR3 length: 12; V gene: TRBV9
CDR3 protein: ASSQEVWGQVGSPLH; CDR3 length: 15; V gene: TRBV4-1
CDR3 protein: ASSLAGGSYQPQH; CDR3 length: 13; V gene: TRBV5-5
CDR3 protein: ASPKRGTENQPQH; CDR3 length: 13; V gene: TRBV10-1
CDR3 protein: ASSPSYGTGELF; CDR3 length: 12; V gene: TRBV18
CDR3 protein: ASSPGEETQY; CDR3 length: 10; V gene: TRBV5-4
CDR3 protein: ASMDRTNYEQY; CDR3 length: 11; V gene: TRBV27
CDR3 protein: ASSSRTSGSSYNEQF; CDR3 length: 15; V gene: TRBV7-6
CDR3 protein: AWSVLNWGPKETQY; CDR3 length: 14; V gene: TRBV30
CDR3 protein: ASSPRPGLADTDTQY; CDR3 length: 15; V gene: TRBV7-2
CDR3 protein: ARGGSYT; CDR3 length: 7; V gene: TRBV20-1
CDR3 protein: ASKTASTDTQY; CDR3 length: 11; V gene: TRBV10-2
CDR3 protein: AWIPRGERGDYGYT; CDR3 length: 14; V gene: TRBV30
CDR3 protein: ASAIGTGGLAGGPESYEQY; CDR3 length: 19; V gene: TRBV6-9
CDR3 protein: ASSLPSPVLVY; CDR3 length: 11; V gene: TRBV7-9